This TCR beta chain is from a study of T cell repertoires in aging, cancer and after chemotherapy. The wider study: Over several months to years, re-sampled healthy donor repertoires clearly shared clones. General study results and limits: In healthy donors, age-related TCR diversity loss mainly reflected lost richness. Untreated cancer patients had significantly lower blood TCR diversity than age-matched healthy donors.

For this clonotype: Its antigen is not known. At one end the junction does not follow the germline gene, possibly because of a read error.

The CDR3 loop spans 12 amino acids. CDR1 SQVTM and CDR2 ANQGSEA come from the germline V gene. Amplification of TCR beta used genomic DNA extracted from peripheral blood. A mixed TRB-A/B primer pool amplified rearranged TRB by multiplex touch-down PCR. TCRdb processed the multiplex PCR reads anew with MiXCR; each CDR3 protein has one entry. The sample includes 9,900 or so distinct CDR3 sequences, approximately 32% of them seen just once. The chain couples TRBV29-1 to TRBJ1-1; D is possibly TRBD1 (5 bases). The sequence was obtained from a human donor in good health. The donor label of this sample is uncertain. What was sequenced was blood. As DNA, the CDR3 is TGCAGCGTTGGAGGGGATAAGACTGAAGCCTTCTTT. Translating it yields CSVGGDKTEAFF.